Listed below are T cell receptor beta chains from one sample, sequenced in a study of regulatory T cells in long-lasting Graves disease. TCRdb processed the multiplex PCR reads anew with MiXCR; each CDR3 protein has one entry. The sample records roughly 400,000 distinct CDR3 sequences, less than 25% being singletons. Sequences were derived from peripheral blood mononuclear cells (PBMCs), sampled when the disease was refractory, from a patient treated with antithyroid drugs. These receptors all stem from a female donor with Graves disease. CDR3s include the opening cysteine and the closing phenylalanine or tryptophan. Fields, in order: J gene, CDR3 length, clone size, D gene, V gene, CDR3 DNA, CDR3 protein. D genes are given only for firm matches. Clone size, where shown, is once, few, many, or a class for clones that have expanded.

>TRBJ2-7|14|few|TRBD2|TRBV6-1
TGTGCCAGCAGTGAAGCCCTAGCGGGAGAACGGCAGTACTTC
CASSEALAGERQYF
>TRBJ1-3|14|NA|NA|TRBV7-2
TGTGCCAGCAGCCAGGGGTTTCCTGGAAACACCATATATTTT
CASSQGFPGNTIYF
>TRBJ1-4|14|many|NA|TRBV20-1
TGCAGTGCTAGAGCACACCGGGTAAATGAAAAACTGTTTTTT
CSARAHRVNEKLFF
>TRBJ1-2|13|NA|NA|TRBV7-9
TGTGCCAGCAGCTCCCCTGGCAACTATGGCTACACCTTC
CASSSPGNYGYTF
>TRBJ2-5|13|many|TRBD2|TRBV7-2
TGTGCCAGCAGCTACCGGACTAGAGAGACCCAGTACTTC
CASSYRTRETQYF
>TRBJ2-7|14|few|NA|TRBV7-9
TGTGCCAGCAGCTTTGAGAGAGGGAAATACGAGCAGTACTTC
CASSFERGKYEQYF
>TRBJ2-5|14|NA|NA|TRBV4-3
TGCGCCAGCAGCCCCATGGCAAATCAAGAGACCCAGTACTTC
CASSPMANQETQYF
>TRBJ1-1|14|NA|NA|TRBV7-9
TGTGCCAGCAGCTTAAGGGGGAGCGGCACTGAAGCTTTCTTT
CASSLRGSGTEAFF
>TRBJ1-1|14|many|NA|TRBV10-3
TGTGCCATCAGTGAGACCTCTGGGGGCACTGAAGCTTTCTTT
CAISETSGGTEAFF
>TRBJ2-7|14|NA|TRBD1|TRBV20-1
TGCAGTGCTAAAAATGGACAGGTCTCCTACGAGCAGTACTTC
CSAKNGQVSYEQYF
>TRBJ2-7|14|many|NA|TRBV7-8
TGTGCCAGCAGCTTTTCGGACACAACCTACGAGCAGTACTTC
CASSFSDTTYEQYF
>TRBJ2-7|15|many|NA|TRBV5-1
TGCGCCAGCAGCTTGGAGGTTCAGGACTCCTACGAGCAGTACTTC
CASSLEVQDSYEQYF
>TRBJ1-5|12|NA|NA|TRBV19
TGTGCCAGTTGGGGGAGGGGTCAGCCCCAGCATTTT
CASWGRGQPQHF
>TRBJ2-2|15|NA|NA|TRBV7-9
TGTGCCAGCAGCTTATCGCAGGTGAACACCGGGGAGCTGTTTTTT
CASSLSQVNTGELFF
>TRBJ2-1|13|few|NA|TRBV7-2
TGTGCCAGCAGCTTAGGCGATCACAATGAGCAGTTCTTC
CASSLGDHNEQFF
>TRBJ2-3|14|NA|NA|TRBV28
TGTGCTACCTGGCGGCGGGGTAGCACAGATACGCAGTATTTT
CATWRRGSTDTQYF
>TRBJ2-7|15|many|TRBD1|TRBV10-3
TGTGCCATCAGTGAACCGGGACAGGGGAATTACGAGCAGTACTTC
CAISEPGQGNYEQYF
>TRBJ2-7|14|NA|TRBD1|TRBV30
TGTGCCTGGGGCTCCGGGACAGGGAGGTACGAGCAGTACTTC
CAWGSGTGRYEQYF